Here is one T cell receptor (beta chain) with its context. Antigen unknown. The data were obtained in a study of vaccination and CD4 T cells after COVID-19. Study overall: The post-COVID sampling time was a median roughly 100 days after diagnosis, ranging from 35 to 161. Study-level findings and limits: Among those convalescent, a median around 86% of reactive clones emerged solely post-vaccination.

As for treatment: approximately 9-day PBMC culture with coronavirus spike peptide pools or control peptides (ViraFEST assay). The CDR3 covers 17 residues. The V and J ends lost 4 bases and 3 bases, in that order; junction bases with no gene match: 12. Germline loops: CDR1 LGHNA, CDR2 YSLEER. An Oncomine TCR Beta short-read assay was used to sequence the DNA from cultured CD4+ T cells. TCRdb fed the PCR reads into MiXCR, producing one record per CDR3 protein. The repertoire has 9,500 or so distinct CDR3 sequences, 30% of them found once; the top ten carry around a tenth. The source was CD4+ T cells from blood, cultured in vitro, collected after SARS-CoV-2 vaccination. The sequence was obtained from a human donor who had recovered from COVID-19. The genes are TRBV4-3 and TRBJ2-7, with 10 bases identical to TRBD2. CDR3 loop: CASSPAAGGFDFYEQYF. The DNA for the CDR3 is TGCGCCAGCAGCCCCGCAGCGGGAGGGTTCGACTTCTACGAGCAGTACTTC.